The present T cell receptor (beta chain) was sequenced within a study of T cell repertoires in cytomegalovirus infection. Study-wide background: Indications of both CMV infection and matching HLA type were provided by public TCR beta signatures.

Germline V gene lookup returns CDR1 SGHTA and CDR2 FQGNSA. The CDR3 is 16 residues long. J lost 6 bases, V lost 5 bases, and 10 bases had no gene match. This clonotype occurred many times. Antigen: not known. TCRdb independently ran MiXCR on the reads; one entry per CDR3 protein. Of around 300,000 distinct CDR3 sequences listed, roughly a fifth were seen once; the top ten hold around 20%. The origin of this receptor is a human donor in good health (CMV status not recorded). Some clones in this sample may be carry-over from other donors' samples. The material sequenced was cultured PBMCs, taken from culture after CMV antigen stimulation. V gene TRBV7-2 combines with J gene TRBJ2-1; 10 bases line up with TRBD1. CDR3 loop: CASSPQVGQGINEQFF. The CDR3 DNA follows: TGTGCCAGCAGCCCCCAGGTGGGACAGGGGATCAATGAGCAGTTCTTC.